The 14 T cell receptor beta chains given below trace back to one sample, sequenced in a study of naive and memory T cell subsets. Both TRBC1 and TRBC2 were covered by a beta constant-region primer of two equimolar oligonucleotides. TCRdb reprocessed the UMI-ligation and nested PCR reads via MiXCR and lists one record per CDR3 protein. The table shows about 90,000 distinct CDR3 sequences, with about 6.5% occurring only once. Specimen: central memory CD4+ T cells from blood. Every receptor here comes from a human donor in good health.

This clonotype was detected many times. The chain recombines TRBV20-1 with TRBJ2-3; D gene ambiguous. Trimming took 1 base from V and 2 from J, leaving 7 bases between them. This CDR3 has 13 residues. Looked up from germline, CDR1 is DFQATT and CDR2 is SNEGSKA (reference sequence). CDR3 region: CSARVVDTDTQYF. The CDR3 DNA follows: TGCAGTGCTAGAGTGGTAGACACAGATACGCAGTATTTT.

This clonotype was observed at least ten times. A junction end diverges from the germline sequence, so it may reflect a read error. This chain joins TRBV4-3 and TRBJ1-5; maybe TRBD1 (6 bases). CDR3 length: 19 residues. Germline CDR1 LGHNA, CDR2 YSLEER. The CDR3 sequence: CASTQRRTVDKYSNQPQHF. The CDR3 nucleotides read TGCGCCAGCACCCAAAGGCGGACAGTCGATAAGTATAGCAATCAGCCCCAGCATTTT.

This clonotype showed up many times. This chain connects TRBV7-2 to TRBJ2-1, with TRBD2 matching 10 bases. V trimming: 5 bases; J trimming: 4 bases; junction bases outside the gene matches: 5. Germline V gene lookup returns CDR1 SGHTA and CDR2 FQGNSA. The CDR3 is 15 residues long. The CDR3 nucleotides read TGTGCCAGCAGCCACGGGACTAGCGATTACAATGAGCAGTTCTTC. Translated, it gives CASSHGTSDYNEQFF.

This sequence joins TRBV5-1 and TRBJ1-4; maybe TRBD1 (6 bases). Germline CDR1 is SGHRS and CDR2 is YFSETQ. Trimming shortened V by 4 bases and J by 4 bases, and 14 bases separated the two germline ends. This CDR3 comprises 15 residues. The CDR3 sequence: CASSPEQGLNEKLFF. The CDR3, as DNA: TGCGCCAGCAGCCCGGAACAGGGTCTTAATGAAAAACTGTTTTTT.

The chain links TRBV27 to TRBJ2-2; 11 bases agree with TRBD2. CDR1 and CDR2 (germline): MNHEY, SMNVEV (reference sequence). V shed 4 bases, J shed 5 bases, and the junction held 9 bases outside the gene matches. This CDR3 contains 17 residues. The CDR3 loop is CASSSLIAGGSTGELFF. CDR3 nucleotide sequence: TGTGCCAGCAGTTCATTAATAGCGGGAGGGAGTACCGGGGAGCTGTTTTTT.

Ten or more counts support this clonotype. The chain carries TRBV28 and TRBJ1-5; D call uncertain. The CDR3 has 15 amino acids. CDR1 and CDR2 from the germline V gene are MDHEN and SYDVKM. The V gene lost 2 bases and the J gene lost 2 bases, with 10 bases spanning the gap. In DNA form, the CDR3 reads TGTGCCAGCAGTTTACCGGGTTCACGCAATCAGCCCCAGCATTTT. This encodes CASSLPGSRNQPQHF.

Ten or more counts support this clonotype. CDR3 in amino acids: CASSRIDGAVYRTGELFF. The CDR3 DNA reads as TGTGCCAGTAGTAGGATTGACGGGGCAGTCTACCGGACCGGGGAGCTGTTTTTT. The chain couples TRBV19 to TRBJ2-2; D possibly matches TRBD1 or TRBD2 (5 bases each). The CDR3 runs 18 residues. The V end was cut by 4 bases, the J end by 5 bases, with 23 bases between. From germline, CDR1 is LNHDA and CDR2 SQIVND (reference sequence).

This clonotype appeared many times. The chain has TRBV2 and TRBJ2-1; 12 bases align to TRBD2. CDR3 length: 15 residues. Trimming took 5 bases from V and 3 from J; bases not matched to a gene: 2. Germline V gene data show CDR1 as SNHLY and CDR2 as FYNNEI. CDR3 loop: CASSPTSGSYNEQFF. CDR3 in DNA: TGTGCCAGCAGTCCGACTAGCGGGAGCTACAATGAGCAGTTCTTC.

This clonotype was seen repeatedly, ten times or more. J is TRBJ2-7 and V is TRBV10-3; 9 positions match TRBD1. The V gene end was trimmed by 1 base and the J gene end by 6 bases; junction bases not matched to a gene: 4. Germline V gives CDR1 ENHRY, CDR2 SYGVKD. This CDR3 region has 14 residues. CDR3 protein: CAISEWTGAFEQYF. The CDR3 nucleotides read TGTGCCATCAGTGAGTGGACAGGGGCTTTCGAGCAGTACTTC.

There are many counts of this clonotype. The V and J genes are TRBV7-9 and TRBJ1-5; D might be TRBD1 (5 bases). The CDR3 totals 14 residues. The V and J ends lost 5 bases and 0 bases respectively, with 8 bases between them. From germline, CDR1 is SEHNR and CDR2 FQNEAQ (reference sequence). CDR3 protein: CASSGDGSNQPQHF. The CDR3 DNA reads as TGTGCCAGCAGCGGGGACGGTAGCAATCAGCCCCAGCATTTT.

Notes on this clonotype: This may be a read error, as it is one base from a much larger clone. V is TRBV19 and J is TRBJ1-1, with TRBD1 identical over 11 bases. Germline V lookup: CDR1 LNHDA, CDR2 SQIVND (reference sequence). The junction had 12 bases not matched to a gene; V was cut back by 7 bases and J by 5 bases. The CDR3 runs to 16 residues. The CDR3 coding sequence is TGTGCCAGTACCCAATCGGACAGGGGGCGAGGGACTGAAGCTTTCTTT. Amino acid sequence: CASTQSDRGRGTEAFF.

This clonotype has more than one count but fewer than ten. This rearrangement joins TRBV7-2 to TRBJ2-1, with TRBD2 matching 11 bases. V lost 3 bases to trimming and J lost 9 bases; unmatched junction nucleotides: 4. From germline, CDR1 is SGHTA and CDR2 FQGNSA. The CDR3 has 14 amino acids. CDR3 in DNA: TGTGCCAGCAGCTTTAGCGGGGGGGCCCGTGAGCAGTTCTTC. As protein: CASSFSGGAREQFF.

There are a few counts of this clonotype. The chain employs TRBV7-2 and TRBJ2-3, with TRBD2 matching over 9 bases. The CDR3 sequence is 15 residues long. From germline, CDR1 is SGHTA and CDR2 FQGNSA. Trimming removed 7 bases from V and 4 bases from J; junction bases left unmatched: 9. CDR3 in amino acids: CASTSSGIGADTQYF. In nucleotides, the CDR3 is TGTGCCAGCACCTCTAGCGGGATCGGAGCAGATACGCAGTATTTT.

A few counts support this clonotype. V is TRBV5-1 and J is TRBJ1-1, with D unclear. The CDR3 spans 14 residues. With 5 bases removed from V and 0 bases from J, the gap between germline ends came to 11 bases. Germline V lookup: CDR1 SGHRS, CDR2 YFSETQ. The CDR3: CASRFQEMNTEAFF. The CDR3 nucleotides read TGCGCCAGCAGGTTTCAGGAAATGAACACTGAAGCTTTCTTT. The full variable domain, completed using reference TRBV5-1 and TRBJ1-1, is KAGVTQTPRYLIKTRGQQVTLSCSPISGHRSVSWYQQTPGQGLQFLFEYFSETQRNKGNFPGRFSGRQFSNSRSEMNVSTLELGDSALYLCASRFQEMNTEAFFGQGTRLTVV.